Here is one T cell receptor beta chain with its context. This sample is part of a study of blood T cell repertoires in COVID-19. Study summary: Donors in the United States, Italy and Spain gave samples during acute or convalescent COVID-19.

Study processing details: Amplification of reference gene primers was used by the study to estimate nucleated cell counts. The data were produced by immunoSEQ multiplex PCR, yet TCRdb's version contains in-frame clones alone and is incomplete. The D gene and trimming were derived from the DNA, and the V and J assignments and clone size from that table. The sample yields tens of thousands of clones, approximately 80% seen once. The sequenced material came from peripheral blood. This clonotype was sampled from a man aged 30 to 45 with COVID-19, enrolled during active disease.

This chain's CDR3 is CASSSSLGASGNQPQHF. The CDR3 DNA reads as TGTGCCAGCAGTTCCTCCCTTGGCGCCTCGGGGAATCAGCCCCAGCATTTT. The J gene is TRBJ1-5, the V gene TRBV27; no reliable D call. Germline CDR1 MNHEY, CDR2 SMNVEV (reference sequence). V was clipped by 4 bases and J by 4 bases, with 20 bases between them. The CDR3 consists of 17 residues.